The clone carrying this T cell receptor beta chain was counted a few times. Its antigen is unknown. Findings and caveats of the study: Tumor Treg TCRs overlapped most with tumor naive CD4+ cells. Whole repertoires were not studied in the larger cohort, only one V-J beta rearrangement.

Naive CD4+ cells had CD25+ Tregs removed. Full-length variable regions came from constant-region reverse primers plus semi-nested Nested Universal Primer A PCR. Via MiXCR, TCRdb re-called the 5' RACE reads, giving one row per CDR3 protein. The table has nearly 55,000 distinct CDR3 sequences, about 15% seen once; the top ten hold 2% to 2.5%. Trimming removed 4 bases at V and 0 bases at J, with 9 bases between. The CDR3 covers 14 residues. Germline-derived CDR1 and CDR2 are LGHNA and YSLEER. The sample was naive CD4+ T cells sorted from blood. Subset defined: naive CD4+ T cells, CD4+CD45RA+CD25-. The V gene is TRBV4-3, the J gene TRBJ1-1; D is uncertain. The sequence was collected from a female donor with breast cancer. The CDR3 nucleotides read TGCGCCAGCAGCCCAGGAGTTATGAACACTGAAGCTTTCTTT. Translated, it gives CASSPGVMNTEAFF.